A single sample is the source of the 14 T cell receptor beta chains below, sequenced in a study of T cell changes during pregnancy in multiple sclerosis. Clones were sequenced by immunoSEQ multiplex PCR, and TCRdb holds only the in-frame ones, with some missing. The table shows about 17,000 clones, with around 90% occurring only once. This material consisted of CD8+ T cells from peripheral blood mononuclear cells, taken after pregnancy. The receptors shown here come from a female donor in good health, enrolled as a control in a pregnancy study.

Here the CDR3 reads CASSLGTGINYEQYF. The DNA for the CDR3 is TGTGCCAGCAGCTTAGGGACAGGGATAAACTACGAGCAGTACTTC. The chain recombines TRBV7-2 with TRBJ2-7; the match to TRBD1 covers 8 bases. This CDR3 spans 15 amino acids. Germline assignment: CDR1 SGHTA and CDR2 FQGNSA. V shed 1 base and J 3 bases; nucleotides not matched to a gene: 5.

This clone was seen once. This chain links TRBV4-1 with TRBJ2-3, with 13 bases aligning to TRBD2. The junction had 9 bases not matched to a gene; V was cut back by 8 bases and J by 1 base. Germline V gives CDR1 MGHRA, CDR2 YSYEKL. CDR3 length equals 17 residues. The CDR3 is CASRLLAGGPGTDTQYF. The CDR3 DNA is TGCGCCAGCCGTTTACTAGCGGGGGGGCCGGGCACAGATACGCAGTATTTT.

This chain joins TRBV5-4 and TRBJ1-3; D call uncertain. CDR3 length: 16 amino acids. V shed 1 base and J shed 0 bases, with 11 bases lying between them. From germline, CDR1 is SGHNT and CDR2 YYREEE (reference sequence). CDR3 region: CASSLSGGSSGNTIYF. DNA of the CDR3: TGTGCCAGCAGCTTGTCCGGCGGGAGCTCTGGAAACACCATATATTTT.

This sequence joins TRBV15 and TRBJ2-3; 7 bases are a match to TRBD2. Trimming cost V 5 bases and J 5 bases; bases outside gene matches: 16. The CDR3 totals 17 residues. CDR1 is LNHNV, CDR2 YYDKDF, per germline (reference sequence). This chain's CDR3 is CATSRTSAGEWVDTQYF. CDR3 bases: TGTGCCACCAGCCGAACCTCGGCGGGAGAATGGGTAGATACGCAGTATTTT.

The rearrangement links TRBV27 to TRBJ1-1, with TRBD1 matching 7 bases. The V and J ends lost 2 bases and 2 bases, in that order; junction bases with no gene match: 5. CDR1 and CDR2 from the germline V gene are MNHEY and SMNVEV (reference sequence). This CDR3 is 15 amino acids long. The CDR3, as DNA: TGTGCCAGCAGTTTAAGTCCAGGGGGAAACACTGAAGCTTTCTTT. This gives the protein CASSLSPGGNTEAFF.

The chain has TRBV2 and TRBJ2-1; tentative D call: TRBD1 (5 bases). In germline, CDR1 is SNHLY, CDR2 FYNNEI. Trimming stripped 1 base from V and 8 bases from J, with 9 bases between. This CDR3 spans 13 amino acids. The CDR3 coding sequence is TGTGCCAGCAGTGAAGGTAGGGGCGATGAGCAGTTCTTC. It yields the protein CASSEGRGDEQFF.

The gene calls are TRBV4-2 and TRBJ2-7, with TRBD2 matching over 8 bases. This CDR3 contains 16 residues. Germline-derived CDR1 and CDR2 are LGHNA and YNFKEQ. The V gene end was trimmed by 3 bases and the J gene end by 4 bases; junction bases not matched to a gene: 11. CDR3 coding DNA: TGTGCCAGCAGCCAGGGGGGGGCGGGAGGATTGTACGAGCAGTACTTC. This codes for CASSQGGAGGLYEQYF.

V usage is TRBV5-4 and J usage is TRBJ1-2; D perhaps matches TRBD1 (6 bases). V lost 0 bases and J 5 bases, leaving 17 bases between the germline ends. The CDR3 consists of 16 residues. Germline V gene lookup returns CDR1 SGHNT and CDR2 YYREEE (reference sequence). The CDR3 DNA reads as TGTGCCAGCAGCTTGGGAGAACAGGGAAGTAGGTATGGCTACACCTTC. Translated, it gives CASSLGEQGSRYGYTF.

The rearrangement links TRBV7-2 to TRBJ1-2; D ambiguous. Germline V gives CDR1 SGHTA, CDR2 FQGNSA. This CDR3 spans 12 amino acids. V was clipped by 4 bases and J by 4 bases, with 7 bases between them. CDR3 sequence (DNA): TGTGCCAGCAGCTCCGGAGGCTATGGCTACACCTTC. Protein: CASSSGGYGYTF. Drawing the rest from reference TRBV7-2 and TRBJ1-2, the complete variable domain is GAGVSQSPSNKVTEKGKDVELRCDPISGHTALYWYRQSLGQGLEFLIYFQGNSAPDKSGLPSDRFSAERTGGSVSTLTIQRTQQEDSAVYLCASSSGGYGYTFGSGTRLTVV.

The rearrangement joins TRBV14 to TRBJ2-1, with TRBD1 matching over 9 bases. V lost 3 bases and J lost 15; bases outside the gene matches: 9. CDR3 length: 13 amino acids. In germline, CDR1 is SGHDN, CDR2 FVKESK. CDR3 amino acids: CASSQTLGTGLFF. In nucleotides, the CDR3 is TGTGCCAGCAGCCAGACCCTAGGGACAGGGCTGTTCTTC.

CDR3 DNA: TGTGCCAGCAGCCTAGCCAGCGGGGCTACCTACGAGCAGTACTTC. It is translated as CASSLASGATYEQYF. The chain uses TRBV5-4 and TRBJ2-7; 7 nucleotides match TRBD2. Trimming removed 4 bases from V and 2 bases from J; junction bases left unmatched: 9. This CDR3 has 15 amino acids. Looked up from germline, CDR1 is SGHNT and CDR2 is YYREEE (reference sequence).

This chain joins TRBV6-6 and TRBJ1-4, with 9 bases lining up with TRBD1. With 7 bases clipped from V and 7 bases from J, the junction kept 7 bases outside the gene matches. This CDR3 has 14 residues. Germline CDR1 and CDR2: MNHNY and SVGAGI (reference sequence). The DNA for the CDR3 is TGTGCCAGCACCTCAGGACAGGGGCGTGAAAAACTGTTTTTT. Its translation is CASTSGQGREKLFF.

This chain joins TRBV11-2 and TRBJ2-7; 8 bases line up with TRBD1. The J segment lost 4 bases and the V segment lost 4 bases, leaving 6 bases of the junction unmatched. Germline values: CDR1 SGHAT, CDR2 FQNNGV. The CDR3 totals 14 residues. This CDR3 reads CASSYGTGEYEQYF. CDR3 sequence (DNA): TGTGCCAGCAGCTACGGGACAGGAGAGTACGAGCAGTACTTC. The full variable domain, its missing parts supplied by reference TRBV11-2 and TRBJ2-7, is EAGVAQSPRYKIIEKRQSVAFWCNPISGHATLYWYQQILGQGPKLLIQFQNNGVVDDSQLPKDRFSAERLKGVDSTLKIQPAKLEDSAVYLCASSYGTGEYEQYFGPGTRLTVT.

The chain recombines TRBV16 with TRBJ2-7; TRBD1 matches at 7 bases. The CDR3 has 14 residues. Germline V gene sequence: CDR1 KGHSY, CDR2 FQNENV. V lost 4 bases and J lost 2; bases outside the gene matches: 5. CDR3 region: CASSPGTVTYEQYF. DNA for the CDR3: TGTGCCAGCAGCCCCGGGACAGTCACCTACGAGCAGTACTTC.